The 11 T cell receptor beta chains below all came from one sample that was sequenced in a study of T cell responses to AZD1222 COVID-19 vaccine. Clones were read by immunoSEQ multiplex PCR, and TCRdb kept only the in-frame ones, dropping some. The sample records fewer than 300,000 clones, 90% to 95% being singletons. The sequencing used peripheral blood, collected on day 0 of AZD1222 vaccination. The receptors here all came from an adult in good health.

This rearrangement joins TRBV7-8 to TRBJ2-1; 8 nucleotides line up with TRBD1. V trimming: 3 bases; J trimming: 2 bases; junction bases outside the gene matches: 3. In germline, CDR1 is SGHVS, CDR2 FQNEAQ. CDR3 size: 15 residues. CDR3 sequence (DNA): TGTGCCAGCAGCTTCTGGGACAGGACCTACAATGAGCAGTTCTTC. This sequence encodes CASSFWDRTYNEQFF.

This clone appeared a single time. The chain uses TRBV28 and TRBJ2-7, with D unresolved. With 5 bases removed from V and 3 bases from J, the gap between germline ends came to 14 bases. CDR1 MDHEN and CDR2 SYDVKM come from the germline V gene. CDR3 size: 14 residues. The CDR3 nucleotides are TGTGCCAGCAGTATCTCCCTTCGGCTCTACGAGCAGTACTTC. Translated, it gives CASSISLRLYEQYF.

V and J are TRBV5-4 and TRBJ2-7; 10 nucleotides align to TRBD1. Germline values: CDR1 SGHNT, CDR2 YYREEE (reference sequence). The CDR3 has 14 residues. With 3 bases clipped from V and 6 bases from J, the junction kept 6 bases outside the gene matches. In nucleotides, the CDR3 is TGTGCCAGCAGCTACCCCGGGACAGGGGCCGAGCAGTACTTC. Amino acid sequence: CASSYPGTGAEQYF.

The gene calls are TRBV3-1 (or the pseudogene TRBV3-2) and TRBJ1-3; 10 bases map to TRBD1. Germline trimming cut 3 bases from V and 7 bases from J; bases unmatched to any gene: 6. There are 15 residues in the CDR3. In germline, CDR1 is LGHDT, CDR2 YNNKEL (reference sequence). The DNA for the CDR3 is TGTGCCAGCAGCCAGGGACAGGGGATTAGGAACACCATATATTTT. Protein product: CASSQGQGIRNTIYF.

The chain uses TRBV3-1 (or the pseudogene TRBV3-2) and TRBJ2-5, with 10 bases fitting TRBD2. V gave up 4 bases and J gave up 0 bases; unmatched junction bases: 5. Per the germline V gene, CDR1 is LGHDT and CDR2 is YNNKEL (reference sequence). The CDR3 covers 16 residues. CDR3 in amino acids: CASSPGTSVNQETQYF. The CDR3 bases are TGTGCCAGCAGCCCGGGGACTAGCGTGAACCAAGAGACCCAGTACTTC.

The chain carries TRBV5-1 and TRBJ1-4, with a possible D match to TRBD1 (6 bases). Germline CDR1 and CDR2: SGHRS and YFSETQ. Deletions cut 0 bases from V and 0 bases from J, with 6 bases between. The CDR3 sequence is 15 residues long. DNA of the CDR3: TGCGCCAGCAGCTTGGAGGGGGCAACTAATGAAAAACTGTTTTTT. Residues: CASSLEGATNEKLFF.

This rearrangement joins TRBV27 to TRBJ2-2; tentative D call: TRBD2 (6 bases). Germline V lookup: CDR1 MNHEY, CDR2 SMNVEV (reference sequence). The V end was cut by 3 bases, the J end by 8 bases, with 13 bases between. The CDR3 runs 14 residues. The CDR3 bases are TGTGCCAGCAGTTTCCGGAGGGGTGGAGGGGAGCTGTTTTTT. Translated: CASSFRRGGGELFF.

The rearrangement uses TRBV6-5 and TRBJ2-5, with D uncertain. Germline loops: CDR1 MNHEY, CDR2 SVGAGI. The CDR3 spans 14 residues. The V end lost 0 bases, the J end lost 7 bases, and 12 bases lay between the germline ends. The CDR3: CASSYSRNSGTQYF. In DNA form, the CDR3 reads TGTGCCAGCAGTTACTCGCGAAATAGTGGGACCCAGTACTTC.

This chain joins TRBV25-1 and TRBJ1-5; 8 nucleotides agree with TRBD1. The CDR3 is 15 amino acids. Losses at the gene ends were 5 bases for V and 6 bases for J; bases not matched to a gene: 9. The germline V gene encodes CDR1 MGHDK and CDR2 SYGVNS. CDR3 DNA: TGTGCCAGCAGTCGGGGGCAGGGGGCAGGTCAGCCCCAGCATTTT. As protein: CASSRGQGAGQPQHF.

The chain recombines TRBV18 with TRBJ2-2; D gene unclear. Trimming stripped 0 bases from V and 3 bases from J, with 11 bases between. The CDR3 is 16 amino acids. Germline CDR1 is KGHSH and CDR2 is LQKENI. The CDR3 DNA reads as TGTGCCAGCTCACCACCTCCAGCGCGTGACACCGGGGAGCTGTTTTTT. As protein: CASSPPPARDTGELFF.

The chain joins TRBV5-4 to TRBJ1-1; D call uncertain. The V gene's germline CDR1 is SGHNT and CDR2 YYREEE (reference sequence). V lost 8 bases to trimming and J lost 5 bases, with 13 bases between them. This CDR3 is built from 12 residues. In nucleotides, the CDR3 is TGTGCCAGTAGTACCCTGGGGACTGAAGCTTTCTTT. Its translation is CASSTLGTEAFF. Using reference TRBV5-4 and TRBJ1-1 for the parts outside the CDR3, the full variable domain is ETGVTQSPTHLIKTRGQQVTLRCSSQSGHNTVSWYQQALGQGPQFIFQYYREEENGRGNFPPRFSGLQFPNYSSELNVNALELDDSALYLCASSTLGTEAFFGQGTRLTVV.